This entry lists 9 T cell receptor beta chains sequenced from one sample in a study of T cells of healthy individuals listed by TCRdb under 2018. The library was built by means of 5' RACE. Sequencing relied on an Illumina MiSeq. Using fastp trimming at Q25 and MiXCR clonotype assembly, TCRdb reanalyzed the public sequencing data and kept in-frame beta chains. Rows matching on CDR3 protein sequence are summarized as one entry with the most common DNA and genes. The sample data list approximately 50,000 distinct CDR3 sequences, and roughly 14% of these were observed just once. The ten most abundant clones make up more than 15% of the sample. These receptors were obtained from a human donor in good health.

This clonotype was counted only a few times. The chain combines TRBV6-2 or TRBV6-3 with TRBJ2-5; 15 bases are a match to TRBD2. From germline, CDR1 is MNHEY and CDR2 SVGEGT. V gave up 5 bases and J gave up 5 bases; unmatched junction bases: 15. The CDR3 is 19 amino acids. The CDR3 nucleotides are TGTGCCAGCAGTCGACTGCCCCTGGGACTAGCGGGAGGCGAGGAGACCCAGTACTTC. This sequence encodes CASSRLPLGLAGGEETQYF.

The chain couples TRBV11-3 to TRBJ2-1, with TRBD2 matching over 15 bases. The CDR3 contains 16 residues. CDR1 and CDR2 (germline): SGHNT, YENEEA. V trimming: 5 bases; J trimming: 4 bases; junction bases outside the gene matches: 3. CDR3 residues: CASSLGLAGGYNEQFF. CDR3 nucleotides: TGTGCCAGCAGCCTGGGACTAGCGGGGGGATACAATGAGCAGTTCTTC.

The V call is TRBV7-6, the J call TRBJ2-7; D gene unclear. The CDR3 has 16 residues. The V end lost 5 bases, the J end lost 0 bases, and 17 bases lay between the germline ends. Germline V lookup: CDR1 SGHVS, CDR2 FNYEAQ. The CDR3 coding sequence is TGTGCCAGCAGCCCGTCGGTGACTCTTAACTCCTACGAGCAGTACTTC. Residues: CASSPSVTLNSYEQYF.

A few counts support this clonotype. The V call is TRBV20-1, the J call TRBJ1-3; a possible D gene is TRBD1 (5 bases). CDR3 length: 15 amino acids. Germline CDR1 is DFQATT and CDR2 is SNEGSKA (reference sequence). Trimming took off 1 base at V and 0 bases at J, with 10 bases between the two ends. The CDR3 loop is CSARATADSGNTIYF. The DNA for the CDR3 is TGCAGTGCTAGAGCGACAGCTGACTCTGGAAACACCATATATTTT.

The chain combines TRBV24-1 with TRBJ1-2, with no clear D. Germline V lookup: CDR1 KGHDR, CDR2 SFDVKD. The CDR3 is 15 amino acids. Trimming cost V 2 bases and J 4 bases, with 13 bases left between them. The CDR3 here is CATSDSVRGAYGYTF. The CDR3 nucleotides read TGTGCCACCAGTGATTCCGTCCGCGGAGCCTATGGCTACACCTTC.

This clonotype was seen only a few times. The CDR3 nucleotides read TGCAGTGCTAGAGGACCGAGCCTCGGTCAGTACTTC. Translating it yields CSARGPSLGQYF. The V call is TRBV20-1, the J call TRBJ2-7; D ambiguous. Trimming shortened V by 1 base and J by 10 bases, and 14 bases separated the two germline ends. There are 12 residues in the CDR3. Germline V gene lookup returns CDR1 DFQATT and CDR2 SNEGSKA (reference sequence).

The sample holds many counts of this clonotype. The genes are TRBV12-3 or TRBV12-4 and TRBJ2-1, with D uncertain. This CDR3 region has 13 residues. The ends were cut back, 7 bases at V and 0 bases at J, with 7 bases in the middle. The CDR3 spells CASTGDSYNEQFF. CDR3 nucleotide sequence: TGTGCCAGCACAGGTGACTCCTACAATGAGCAGTTCTTC.

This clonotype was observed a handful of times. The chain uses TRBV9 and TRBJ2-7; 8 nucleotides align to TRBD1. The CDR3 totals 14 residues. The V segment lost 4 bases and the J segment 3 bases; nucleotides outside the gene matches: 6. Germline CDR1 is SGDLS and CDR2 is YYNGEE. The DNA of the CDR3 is TGTGCCAGCAGCCCTCCAGACAGGGGCTACGAGCAGTACTTC. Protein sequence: CASSPPDRGYEQYF. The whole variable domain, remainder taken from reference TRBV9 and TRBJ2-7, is DSGVTQTPKHLITATGQRVTLRCSPRSGDLSVYWYQQSLDQGLQFLIQYYNGEERAKGNILERFSAQQFPDLHSELNLSSLELGDSALYFCASSPPDRGYEQYFGPGTRLTVT.

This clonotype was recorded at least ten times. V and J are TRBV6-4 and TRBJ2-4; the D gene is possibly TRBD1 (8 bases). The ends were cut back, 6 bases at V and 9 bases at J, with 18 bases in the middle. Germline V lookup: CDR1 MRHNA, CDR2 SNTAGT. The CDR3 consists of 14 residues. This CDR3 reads CASSTGQGGAIQYF. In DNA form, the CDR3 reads TGTGCCAGCAGCACCGGACAGGGAGGGGCCATTCAGTACTTC.